These 28 T cell receptor beta chains were sequenced from one sample in a study of T cell repertoires in cytomegalovirus infection. No antigens are known for them. MiXCR, run by TCRdb on the reads, gives a single entry per CDR3 protein. Of over 250,000 distinct CDR3 sequences detected, 22% appear once; the ten largest clones hold 15% to 20%. The specimen was cultured PBMCs, collected from culture after CMV antigen stimulation. The source of these receptors is a human donor in good health (CMV status not recorded). Some clones in this sample may be carry-over from other donors' samples.

The chain's CDR3 is CASSPIGQGAEEKLFF. CDR3 coding DNA: TGCGCCAGCAGCCCCATTGGACAGGGGGCTGAGGAAAAACTGTTTTTT. This chain connects TRBV5-1 to TRBJ1-4, with 11 positions matching TRBD1. This CDR3 is 16 amino acids long. CDR1 and CDR2 (germline): SGHRS, YFSETQ. Trimming cost V 4 bases and J 8 bases; bases outside gene matches: 10.

CDR3 sequence reads: CASSLRLAGGTNEQFF. The CDR3 DNA is TGTGCCAGCAGTTTAAGGTTAGCGGGAGGGACAAATGAGCAGTTCTTC. V and J are TRBV27 and TRBJ2-1, with 11 nucleotides matching TRBD2. Germline values: CDR1 MNHEY, CDR2 SMNVEV (reference sequence). This CDR3 region has 16 residues. J gave up 7 bases and V 2 bases, and 7 bases lay outside the gene matches.

This clonotype has a count of ten or more. The chain joins TRBV12-3 or TRBV12-4 to TRBJ2-2; 8 bases align to TRBD1. The junction had 9 bases not matched to a gene; V was cut back by 5 bases and J by 1 base. The CDR3 has 17 residues. The CDR3, as DNA: TGTGCCAGCAGTGCGAGGCCAGGGGGCGAGAACACCGGGGAGCTGTTTTTT. Translating it yields CASSARPGGENTGELFF.

This clonotype was counted between two and nine times. This sequence joins TRBV6-2 or TRBV6-3 and TRBJ2-7; D not resolved. V was trimmed by 4 bases and J by 2 bases, leaving 12 bases between them. Germline loops: CDR1 MNHEY, CDR2 SVGEGT. This CDR3 region has 14 residues. The CDR3 nucleotides read TGTGCCAGCAGTTTGCAGATACCCACCTACGAGCAGTACTTC. Translating it yields CASSLQIPTYEQYF.

This clonotype was picked up many times. The chain carries TRBV6-1 and TRBJ2-1, with 7 bases fitting TRBD2. The CDR3 runs 17 residues. Germline-derived CDR1 and CDR2 are MNHNS and SASEGT. V lost 6 bases, J lost 4 bases, and 15 bases stayed unmatched. CDR3 protein: CASREQWATGLYNEQFF. The CDR3 region has the DNA TGTGCCAGCAGAGAACAATGGGCTACGGGACTATACAATGAGCAGTTCTTC.

This chain joins TRBV20-1 and TRBJ2-1, with a possible D match to TRBD2 (7 bases). CDR1 is DFQATT, CDR2 SNEGSKA, per germline (reference sequence). Trimming shortened V by 0 bases and J by 3 bases, and 18 bases separated the two germline ends. The CDR3 totals 17 residues. This CDR3 reads CSAREGFRGGFYNEQFF. The CDR3 DNA follows: TGCAGTGCTAGAGAAGGTTTTCGCGGGGGCTTCTACAATGAGCAGTTCTTC.

The chain couples TRBV5-6 to TRBJ1-1; unclear D gene. Trimming left V 4 bases short and J 3 bases short, with 7 bases between. Looked up from germline, CDR1 is SGHDT and CDR2 is YYEEEE. The CDR3 has 12 amino acids. CDR3 sequence: CASSQRHTEAFF. DNA of the CDR3: TGTGCCAGCAGCCAGCGGCACACTGAAGCTTTCTTT. Together with reference TRBV5-6 and TRBJ1-1, the CDR3 gives the full variable domain: DAGVTQSPTHLIKTRGQQVTLRCSPKSGHDTVSWYQQALGQGPQFIFQYYEEEERQRGNFPDRFSGHQFPNYSSELNVNALLLGDSALYLCASSQRHTEAFFGQGTRLTVV.

The rearrangement uses TRBV11-2 and TRBJ2-5; D might be TRBD2 (5 bases). Germline V gene data show CDR1 as SGHAT and CDR2 as FQNNGV. The CDR3 has 14 residues. V gave up 4 bases and J gave up 1 base, with 10 bases separating them. The chain's CDR3 is CASSWRGGQETQYF. Written as DNA, the CDR3 is TGTGCCAGCAGCTGGAGAGGAGGCCAAGAGACCCAGTACTTC.

This clonotype occurred many times. This chain joins TRBV7-2 and TRBJ1-1, with no clear D. The germline V gene has CDR1 SGHTA and CDR2 FQGNSA. CDR3 length equals 12 residues. Deletions cut 5 bases from V and 6 bases from J, with 10 bases between. In DNA form, the CDR3 reads TGTGCCAGCAGCCCGACCCCCCCTGAAGCTTTCTTT. It translates to CASSPTPPEAFF.

J is TRBJ2-7 and V is TRBV15, with TRBD2 matching over 10 bases. J lost 4 bases, V lost 3 bases, and 3 bases had no gene match. The CDR3 consists of 14 residues. CDR1 and CDR2 from the germline V gene are LNHNV and YYDKDF (reference sequence). The CDR3 here is CATSRQTSGYEQYF. Here the CDR3 DNA reads TGTGCCACCAGCAGGCAGACTAGCGGGTACGAGCAGTACTTC.

This clonotype was picked up a small number of times. CDR3 sequence: CSVDIGLVGYTF. CDR3 DNA: TGCAGCGTCGACATAGGCTTGGTTGGCTACACCTTC. The chain employs TRBV29-1 and TRBJ1-2; D unclear. Germline CDR1 SQVTM, CDR2 ANQGSEA. The CDR3 loop spans 12 amino acids. Trimming stripped 6 bases from V and 7 bases from J, with 15 bases between.

The chain employs TRBV15 and TRBJ1-5; D is perhaps TRBD1 (5 bases). This CDR3 region has 15 residues. V was clipped by 5 bases and J by 2 bases, with 13 bases between them. The germline CDR1 and CDR2 sequences are LNHNV and YYDKDF (reference sequence). CDR3 DNA: TGTGCCACCAGCCGGGAGGCGGGGCGCAATCAGCCCCAGCATTTT. This translates into CATSREAGRNQPQHF.

The genes are TRBV6-2 or TRBV6-3 and TRBJ2-1, with 10 positions matching TRBD2. Looked up from germline, CDR1 is MNHEY and CDR2 is SVGEGT. The CDR3 runs 16 residues. V lost 6 bases, J lost 2 bases, and 7 bases stayed unmatched. CDR3 DNA: TGTGCCAGCAGCCTCAGCGGGAGGGCCACCTACAATGAGCAGTTCTTC. Its protein product is CASSLSGRATYNEQFF.

This chain uses TRBV12-3 or TRBV12-4 with TRBJ2-3; 9 bases are shared with TRBD2. The ends lost 6 bases at V and 1 base at J; junction bases unmatched: 8. The CDR3 spans 16 residues. CDR3 region: CASRGASGIRTDTQYF. For the CDR3, the DNA is TGTGCCAGCAGAGGGGCTAGCGGGATTCGCACAGATACGCAGTATTTT.

The table lists this clonotype with many counts. In DNA, the CDR3 is TGTGCCAGCAGTAGACACCACGATGGGCTAGCGGCCCACAATGAGCAGTTCTTC. Its protein product is CASSRHHDGLAAHNEQFF. The chain employs TRBV28 and TRBJ2-1, with 7 bases lining up with TRBD2. CDR1 and CDR2 (germline): MDHEN, SYDVKM. V shed 5 bases, J shed 5 bases, and the junction held 18 bases outside the gene matches. This CDR3 is built from 18 residues. Combining the CDR3 with reference TRBV28 and TRBJ2-1 gives the whole variable domain DVKVTQSSRYLVKRTGEKVFLECVQDMDHENMFWYRQDPGLGLRLIYFSYDVKMKEKGDIPEGYSVSREKKERFSLILESASTNQTSMYLCASSRHHDGLAAHNEQFFGPGTRLTVL.

The V and J genes are TRBV6-2 or TRBV6-3 and TRBJ2-5, with D possibly called TRBD1 or TRBD2 (5 bases each). The CDR3 is 14 amino acids. From germline, CDR1 is MNHEY and CDR2 SVGEGT. The V gene lost 2 bases and the J gene lost 3 bases, with 10 bases spanning the gap. CDR3 DNA: TGTGCCAGCAGTTACGGGACGCCAAAAGAGACCCAGTACTTC. Translation gives CASSYGTPKETQYF.

This clonotype occurred a few times. The rearrangement joins TRBV7-4 to TRBJ1-4; 7 bases are shared with TRBD1. The germline V gene encodes CDR1 SGHVT and CDR2 SQSDAQ. After removal of 6 bases from V and 1 base from J, the junction contained 8 bases not matched to a gene. This CDR3 comprises 16 residues. The CDR3 nucleotides are TGTGCCAGCAGTCCGGGACAGAGTGGAACTAATGAAAAACTGTTTTTT. Translation: CASSPGQSGTNEKLFF.

The chain couples TRBV6-2 or TRBV6-3 to TRBJ2-1, with TRBD2 matching over 9 bases. The length of the CDR3 is 21 residues. Trimming took 2 bases from V and 1 from J; bases not matched to a gene: 18. Germline V gives CDR1 MNHEY, CDR2 SVGEGT. The CDR3 is CASSYPQVGGRATGSYNEQFF. The CDR3 bases are TGTGCCAGCAGTTACCCCCAAGTTGGCGGGAGGGCCACTGGGTCCTACAATGAGCAGTTCTTC.

DNA of the CDR3: TGTGCCAGCAGTTACTCGAGACAGCAGAATCAGCCCCAGCATTTT. It translates to CASSYSRQQNQPQHF. The chain joins TRBV6-6 to TRBJ1-5; perhaps TRBD1 as D (5 bases). CDR1 MNHNY and CDR2 SVGAGI come from the germline V gene (reference sequence). V dropped 0 bases and J dropped 4 bases, with 10 bases sitting between them. There are 15 residues in the CDR3.

This clonotype was recorded many times. The chain uses TRBV7-9 and TRBJ2-1; TRBD1 matches at 8 bases. The CDR3 is 15 residues long. After removal of 7 bases from V and 7 bases from J, the junction contained 12 bases not matched to a gene. The germline V gene encodes CDR1 SEHNR and CDR2 FQNEAQ (reference sequence). This chain's CDR3 is CASTIGQGPFNEQFF. The CDR3 bases are TGTGCCAGCACCATAGGACAGGGACCTTTTAATGAGCAGTTCTTC. The variable domain in full, with the rest retrieved from reference TRBV7-9 and TRBJ2-1, is DTGVSQNPRHKITKRGQNVTFRCDPISEHNRLYWYRQTLGQGPEFLTYFQNEAQLEKSRLLSDRFSAERPKGSFSTLEIQRTEQGDSAMYLCASTIGQGPFNEQFFGPGTRLTVL.

This rearrangement joins TRBV5-1 to TRBJ1-2; 9 bases align to TRBD1. V lost 2 bases to trimming and J lost 8 bases; unmatched junction nucleotides: 10. There are 15 residues in the CDR3. From germline, CDR1 is SGHRS and CDR2 YFSETQ. The CDR3 bases are TGCGCCAGCAGCTTCTTCACAGGGGGCGATGGAGGCTACACCTTC. This gives the protein CASSFFTGGDGGYTF.

This chain uses TRBV12-5 with TRBJ2-1; a weak D match, TRBD1 (5 bases). The CDR3 has 18 residues. V was clipped by 0 bases and J by 7 bases, with 22 bases between them. Germline values: CDR1 LGHNT, CDR2 FRNRAP. The DNA of the CDR3 is TGTGCTAGTGGTTTGGTGGGATCGACAGTAAAATTGGAGAATGAGCAGTTCTTC. Translated, it gives CASGLVGSTVKLENEQFF.

V gene TRBV2 combines with J gene TRBJ2-5; perhaps TRBD1 as D (5 bases). Per the germline V gene, CDR1 is SNHLY and CDR2 is FYNNEI. Trimming took off 6 bases at V and 1 base at J, with 9 bases between the two ends. The CDR3 totals 13 residues. CDR3 in DNA: TGTGCCAGCAGGACAGAATTCCAAGAGACCCAGTACTTC. It codes for CASRTEFQETQYF.

The CDR3 reads CASSARQGITDTQYF. In DNA, the CDR3 is TGTGCCAGCAGCGCTCGACAGGGGATCACAGATACGCAGTATTTT. The rearrangement joins TRBV7-8 to TRBJ2-3; TRBD1 matches at 8 bases. This CDR3 has 15 amino acids. The V gene's germline CDR1 is SGHVS and CDR2 FQNEAQ. The V gene end was trimmed by 5 bases and the J gene end by 2 bases; junction bases not matched to a gene: 6.

The chain is built from TRBV7-2 and TRBJ2-2; perhaps TRBD1 as D (5 bases). The CDR3 has 14 residues. The V gene's germline CDR1 is SGHTA and CDR2 FQGNSA. The V end lost 5 bases, the J end lost 2 bases, and 9 bases lay between the germline ends. The CDR3 DNA sequence: TGTGCCAGCAGCCCCCAGGGTAACACCGGGGAGCTGTTTTTT. Protein sequence: CASSPQGNTGELFF.

The chain has TRBV19 and TRBJ1-4; the match to TRBD1 covers 7 bases. The junction had 14 bases not matched to a gene; V was cut back by 5 bases and J by 5 bases. This CDR3 is built from 17 residues. Germline V lookup: CDR1 LNHDA, CDR2 SQIVND (reference sequence). CDR3 loop: CASSDNPGQPLNEKLFF. The CDR3 bases are TGTGCCAGTAGTGATAACCCGGGACAGCCCCTAAATGAAAAACTGTTTTTT.

The CDR3 here is CATSDRSGKGSYNEQFF. The CDR3 nucleotides are TGTGCCACCAGTGATCGTAGCGGGAAGGGCTCCTACAATGAGCAGTTCTTC. The chain links TRBV24-1 to TRBJ2-1, with 8 bases fitting TRBD2. V dropped 3 bases and J dropped 0; count of bases not matched to a gene: 6. The length of the CDR3 is 17 residues. CDR1 is KGHDR, CDR2 SFDVKD, per germline.

This clonotype was seen once. The chain has TRBV2 and TRBJ2-2, with D possibly called TRBD1 or TRBD2 (5 bases each). Trimming removed 7 bases from V and 1 base from J, with 13 bases in between. CDR3 length: 15 amino acids. The germline V gene has CDR1 SNHLY and CDR2 FYNNEI. CDR3 in DNA: TGTGCCAGCACGGGACCTACTCTGAACACCGGGGAGCTGTTTTTT. This gives the protein CASTGPTLNTGELFF.